This T cell receptor beta chain was captured by sequencing in a study of cytomegalovirus exposure and HLA in healthy donors. The CDR3 covers 14 residues. In germline, CDR1 is MGHDK, CDR2 SYGVNS. V lost 6 bases to trimming and J lost 3 bases; unmatched junction nucleotides: 4. With 60 Vbeta and 13 Jbeta primers, the PCR was carried out. Produced via immunoSEQ multiplex PCR; TCRdb's table is partial and in-frame only. This sample has 210,000 or so clones; 77% occur once, and the top ten carry around 2.9%. The receptor was derived from a woman aged 55 to 70 in good health and CMV-seropositive. Sequencing was carried out using PBMCs. The rearrangement joins TRBV25-1 to TRBJ1-2; 10 bases are shared with TRBD1. CDR3 region: CASRGDRGYYGYTF. The CDR3 DNA reads TGTGCCAGCAGAGGGGACAGGGGATACTATGGCTACACCTTC.